This record looks at one T cell receptor (beta chain) sequence and its context. Trimming removed 1 base at V and 5 bases at J, with 14 bases between. There are 15 residues in the CDR3. Germline assignment: CDR1 LNHNV and CDR2 YYDKDF (reference sequence). Here immunoSEQ multiplex PCR was the method, and the copy in TCRdb shows in-frame clones only, minus some. Of about 140,000 clones listed, 60% to 85% are singletons. This specimen comes from a study of cytotoxic CD8 clonotypes in ibrutinib-treated CLL. The rearrangement uses TRBV15 and TRBJ1-1; tentatively, D is TRBD1 (5 bases). The origin of this receptor is a human donor with chronic lymphocytic leukemia. The sequencing here drew on PBMCs, taken after 12 months of ibrutinib treatment. Here the CDR3 reads CATSRGRGSRTEAFF. The CDR3, as DNA: TGTGCCACCAGCAGAGGACGGGGCAGTCGGACTGAAGCTTTCTTT.